This TCR beta chain derives from a study of T cells after yellow fever vaccination. As for the study in general: SMART-Seq v4 Ultra Low Input handled preparation of low-cell-number fractions. The study's findings and limits: One caveat is that FACS-sorted repertoires could contain abundant clonotypes contaminating from the bulk population. Clones from primary vaccination mostly reappeared after the booster (about 97% CD4, roughly 87% CD8).

Each CDR3 protein is one row after TCRdb ran MiXCR on the 5' RACE reads. The data contain fewer than 400,000 distinct CDR3 sequences, more than 5.5% of them seen just once; the ten biggest clones take up over 14%. The ends lost 3 bases at V and 0 bases at J; junction bases unmatched: 9. The CDR3 length is 17 residues. Per the germline V gene, CDR1 is LNHNV and CDR2 is YYDKDF (reference sequence). Comments on this clonotype: Its cognate antigen is unknown.

The source of this sequence is a man aged 25 to 40 who received the YFV17D yellow fever vaccine. The rearrangement uses TRBV15 and TRBJ2-3; 7 bases match TRBD1. The starting material was PBMCs, obtained 5 days after the yellow fever booster vaccination. CDR3 in amino acids: CATSRRNRGTSTDTQYF. CDR3 DNA sequence: TGTGCCACCAGCAGGAGAAACAGGGGAACGAGCACAGATACGCAGTATTTT. The whole variable domain, remainder taken from reference TRBV15 and TRBJ2-3, is DAMVIQNPRYQVTQFGKPVTLSCSQTLNHNVMYWYQQKSSQAPKLLFHYYDKDFNNEADTPDNFQSRRPNTSFCFLDIRSPGLGDTAMYLCATSRRNRGTSTDTQYFGPGTRLTVL.